In this sample, the clone carrying this T cell receptor beta chain turned up once. What it recognizes is unknown. The TCR beta CDR3 regions underwent amplification using RNA transcripts as the source. When the TCR CDR3 underwent first-round RT-PCR, the HTBI primer set was used. TCRdb re-analysed the multiplex PCR reads in MiXCR, keeping a single row per CDR3 protein. The sample gives over 700,000 distinct CDR3 sequences, approximately 19% of which show up once; over 15% is in the top ten. The record originates from a study of T cells in Graves' hyperthyroidism and ophthalmopathy. Study-wide results and limits: Blood also contained most expanded thyroid clonotypes above 0.001.

Specimen: blood. The TCR originated in a woman between 50 and 59 years old with Graves' hyperthyroidism that later progressed to Graves' ophthalmopathy.

This CDR3 reads CASSLRTGNDNEQFF. The CDR3, as DNA: TGTGCCAGCAGCTTGAGGACAGGGAACGACAATGAGCAGTTCTTC. The J gene is TRBJ2-1, the V gene TRBV11-2, with 8 bases aligning to TRBD1. The CDR3 spans 15 residues. Per the germline V gene, CDR1 is SGHAT and CDR2 is FQNNGV. V was pared by 3 bases and J by 5 bases, with 6 bases of the junction left unmatched. Using reference TRBV11-2 and TRBJ2-1 for the parts outside the CDR3, the full variable domain is EAGVAQSPRYKIIEKRQSVAFWCNPISGHATLYWYQQILGQGPKLLIQFQNNGVVDDSQLPKDRFSAERLKGVDSTLKIQPAKLEDSAVYLCASSLRTGNDNEQFFGPGTRLTVL.